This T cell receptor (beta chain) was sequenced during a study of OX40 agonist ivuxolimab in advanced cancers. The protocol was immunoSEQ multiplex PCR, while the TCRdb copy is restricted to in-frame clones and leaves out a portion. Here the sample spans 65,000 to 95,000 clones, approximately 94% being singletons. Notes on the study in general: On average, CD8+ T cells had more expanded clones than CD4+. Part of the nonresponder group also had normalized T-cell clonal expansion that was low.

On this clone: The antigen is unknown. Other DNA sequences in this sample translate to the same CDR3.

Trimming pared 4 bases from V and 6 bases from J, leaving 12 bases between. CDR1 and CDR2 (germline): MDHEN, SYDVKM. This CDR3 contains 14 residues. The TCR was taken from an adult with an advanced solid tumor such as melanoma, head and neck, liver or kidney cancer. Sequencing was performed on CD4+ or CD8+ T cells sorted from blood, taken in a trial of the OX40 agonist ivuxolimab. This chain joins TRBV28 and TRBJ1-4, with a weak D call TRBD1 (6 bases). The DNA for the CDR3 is TGTGCCAGCAGTTCGATCAGGGGTCATGAAAAACTGTTTTTT. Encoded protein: CASSSIRGHEKLFF.